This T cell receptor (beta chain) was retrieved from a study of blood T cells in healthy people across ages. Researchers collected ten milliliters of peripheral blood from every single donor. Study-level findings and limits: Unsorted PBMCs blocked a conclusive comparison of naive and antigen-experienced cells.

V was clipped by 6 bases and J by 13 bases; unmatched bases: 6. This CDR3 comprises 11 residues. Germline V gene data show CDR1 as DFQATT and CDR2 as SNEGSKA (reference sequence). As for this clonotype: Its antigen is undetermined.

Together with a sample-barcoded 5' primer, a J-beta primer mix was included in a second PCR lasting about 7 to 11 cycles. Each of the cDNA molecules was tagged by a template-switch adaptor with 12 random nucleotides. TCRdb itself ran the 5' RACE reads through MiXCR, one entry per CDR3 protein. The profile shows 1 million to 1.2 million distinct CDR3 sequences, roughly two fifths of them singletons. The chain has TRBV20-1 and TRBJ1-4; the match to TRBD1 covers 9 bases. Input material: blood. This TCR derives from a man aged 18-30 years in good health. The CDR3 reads CSAHRTGALFF. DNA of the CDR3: TGCAGTGCCCACCGGACAGGGGCACTGTTTTTT.